The clone carrying this T cell receptor beta chain was detected many times. The data were obtained in a study of blood T cells in healthy people across ages. On the study more broadly: Researchers report that template switching captured about one barcoded beta molecule per two T cells.

Alongside a J-beta primer mix, a sample-barcoded 5' primer served in a second PCR lasting about 7 to 12 cycles. All samples gave at least 3 million CDR3-containing paired-end reads. TCRdb fed the 5' RACE reads into MiXCR, producing one record per CDR3 protein. The table records some 940,000 distinct CDR3 sequences, 29% of them present only once. This CDR3 has 13 amino acids. V lost 6 bases to trimming and J lost 10 bases, with 19 bases between them. From germline, CDR1 is DFQATT and CDR2 SNEGSKA (reference sequence). The same data also contributed to another study, on T cells of mothers and their children. That source notes: Reverse transcription into cDNA received all extracted RNA, at about 1.5 ug per 15 ul.

The genes are TRBV20-1 and TRBJ2-1, with TRBD1 as a possible D gene (5 bases). This TCR came from a woman aged 40 to 50 in good health. The sequencing sample was made of blood. The chain's CDR3 is CSARYDAGYEQFF. CDR3 coding DNA: TGCAGTGCCCGATACGATGCAGGGTACGAGCAGTTCTTC.